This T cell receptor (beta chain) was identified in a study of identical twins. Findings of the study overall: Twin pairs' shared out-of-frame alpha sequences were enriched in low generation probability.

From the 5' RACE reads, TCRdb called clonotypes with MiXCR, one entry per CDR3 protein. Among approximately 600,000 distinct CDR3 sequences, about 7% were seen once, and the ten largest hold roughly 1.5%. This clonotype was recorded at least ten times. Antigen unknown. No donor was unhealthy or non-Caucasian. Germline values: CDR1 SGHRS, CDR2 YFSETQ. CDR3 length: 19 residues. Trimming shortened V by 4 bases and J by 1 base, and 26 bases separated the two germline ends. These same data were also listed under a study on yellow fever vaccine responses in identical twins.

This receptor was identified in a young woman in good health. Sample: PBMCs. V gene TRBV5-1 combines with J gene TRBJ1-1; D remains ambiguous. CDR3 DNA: TGCGCCAGCAGCCAGGCATGGGCAGCCTTCCCCTATGGGAACACTGAAGCTTTCTTT. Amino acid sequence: CASSQAWAAFPYGNTEAFF. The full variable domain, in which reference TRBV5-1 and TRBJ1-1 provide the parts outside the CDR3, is KAGVTQTPRYLIKTRGQQVTLSCSPISGHRSVSWYQQTPGQGLQFLFEYFSETQRNKGNFPGRFSGRQFSNSRSEMNVSTLELGDSALYLCASSQAWAAFPYGNTEAFFGQGTRLTVV.